The 22 T cell receptor beta chains below all came from one sample that was sequenced in a study of T-cell memory formation after mild COVID-19. One entry per CDR3 protein, called by TCRdb with MiXCR from the 5' RACE reads. In the table there are about half a million distinct CDR3 sequences, roughly 18% of which are singletons. What was sequenced was PBMCs or a T cell subset sorted from them (not recorded which). These receptors were obtained from an adult woman who had mild COVID-19 (a few samples of this study predate the infection). Cell type and time point are not known.

There are a few counts of this clonotype. This sequence joins TRBV2 and TRBJ1-1; D unclear. Germline V gives CDR1 SNHLY, CDR2 FYNNEI. The CDR3 runs to 15 residues. V was pared by 2 bases and J by 0 bases, with 10 bases between. CDR3 region: CASSERENMNTEAFF. The CDR3 nucleotides read TGTGCCAGCAGTGAAAGGGAGAACATGAACACTGAAGCTTTCTTT.

This clonotype was found many times. The chain couples TRBV5-1 to TRBJ2-5; 7 nucleotides match TRBD2. There are 13 residues in the CDR3. The germline CDR1 and CDR2 sequences are SGHRS and YFSETQ. The V and J ends lost 4 bases and 3 bases, in that order; junction bases with no gene match: 3. CDR3 DNA sequence: TGCGCCAGCAGCCCCGCGGGGGAAGAGACCCAGTACTTC. Protein sequence: CASSPAGEETQYF. Full variable domain (remainder filled in from reference TRBV5-1 and TRBJ2-5): KAGVTQTPRYLIKTRGQQVTLSCSPISGHRSVSWYQQTPGQGLQFLFEYFSETQRNKGNFPGRFSGRQFSNSRSEMNVSTLELGDSALYLCASSPAGEETQYFGPGTRLLVL.

The J gene is TRBJ1-4, the V gene TRBV6-6, with 9 bases identical to TRBD1. Losses at the gene ends were 6 bases for V and 5 bases for J; bases not matched to a gene: 13. The CDR3 length is 17 residues. Germline V gene sequence: CDR1 MNHNY, CDR2 SVGAGI (reference sequence). This CDR3 is CASRFPPGQGQNEKLFF. The CDR3 nucleotides read TGTGCCAGCAGATTCCCCCCGGGACAGGGCCAAAATGAAAAACTGTTTTTT.

This clonotype was detected only a few times. This chain connects TRBV19 to TRBJ2-2, with 7 bases matching TRBD1. CDR1 is LNHDA and CDR2 is SQIVND in the germline V gene (reference sequence). The CDR3 runs to 13 residues. The CDR3 DNA sequence: TGTACAACACAGGGGCCTTACACCGGGGAGCTGTTTTTT. The encoded protein is CTTQGPYTGELFF.

In its sample, this clonotype was seen a few times. V is TRBV5-1 and J is TRBJ2-3; D may correspond to TRBD1 or TRBD2 (6 bases each). V lost 6 bases to trimming and J lost 1 base, with 18 bases between them. This CDR3 region has 16 residues. The germline gives CDR1 SGHRS, CDR2 YFSETQ. The CDR3 bases are TGCGCCAGCACCAAAACTACGGGGGCCCGCACAGATACGCAGTATTTT. This gives the protein CASTKTTGARTDTQYF.

This clonotype was observed once. The chain uses TRBV18 and TRBJ2-7; no clear D. With 3 bases removed from V and 0 bases from J, the gap between germline ends came to 6 bases. The germline V gene encodes CDR1 KGHSH and CDR2 LQKENI. The CDR3 runs to 13 residues. The CDR3 reads CASSPIRSYEQYF. Written as DNA, the CDR3 is TGTGCCAGCTCACCCATACGCTCCTACGAGCAGTACTTC.

J is TRBJ2-6 and V is TRBV23-1, with D perhaps given as TRBD1 or TRBD2 (6 bases each). TRBV23-1 is designated an ORF whose function remains uncertain. Trimming pared 3 bases from V and 2 bases from J, leaving 14 bases between. CDR3 size: 17 residues. CDR3 in amino acids: CASSQFLRGAGANVLTF. The CDR3 DNA reads as TGCGCCAGCAGTCAGTTCCTTAGGGGGGCTGGGGCCAACGTCCTGACTTTC.

V gene TRBV20-1 combines with J gene TRBJ2-5, with 10 bases identical to TRBD2. V was pared by 0 bases and J by 4 bases, with 14 bases of the junction left unmatched. This CDR3 is built from 18 residues. CDR1 and CDR2 (germline): DFQATT, SNEGSKA (reference sequence). The CDR3, as DNA: TGCAGTGCTAGAGAGAGAGGGGGTTGGTGGACTAGCGGAGAGACCCAGTACTTC. This encodes CSARERGGWWTSGETQYF.

This clonotype was counted many times. This sequence joins TRBV5-4 and TRBJ1-2; D is ambiguous. Trimming left V 0 bases short and J 4 bases short, with 7 bases between. The CDR3 has 13 amino acids. Germline assignment: CDR1 SGHNT and CDR2 YYREEE (reference sequence). The CDR3 DNA reads TGTGCCAGCAGCTTGGGAACAGTCTATGGCTACACCTTC. The encoded protein is CASSLGTVYGYTF.

J is TRBJ1-1 and V is TRBV4-3; D not certain. Germline CDR1 and CDR2: LGHNA and YSLEER. The CDR3 spans 14 residues. V lost 0 bases and J lost 1, with 6 bases in between. CDR3 sequence reads: CASSQDKRNTEAFF. The CDR3 coding sequence is TGCGCCAGCAGCCAAGACAAGAGGAACACTGAAGCTTTCTTT.

This clonotype was seen a few times. The J gene is TRBJ2-3, the V gene TRBV29-1, with TRBD1 identical over 11 bases. CDR3 length: 15 amino acids. V dropped 1 base and J dropped 0; count of bases not matched to a gene: 0. Looked up from germline, CDR1 is SQVTM and CDR2 is ANQGSEA. CDR3 sequence reads: CSVEGDRGSTDTQYF. Here the CDR3 DNA reads TGCAGCGTTGAAGGGGACAGGGGGAGCACAGATACGCAGTATTTT.

The J gene is TRBJ2-1, the V gene TRBV7-9, with D perhaps matching TRBD1 (5 bases). This CDR3 has 11 residues. V gave up 7 bases and J gave up 8 bases, with 9 bases separating them. The germline CDR1 and CDR2 sequences are SEHNR and FQNEAQ (reference sequence). CDR3 DNA: TGTGCCAGCACCCTAGGGGATGAGCAGTTCTTC. The encoded protein is CASTLGDEQFF.

The chain combines TRBV5-1 with TRBJ1-1; D not resolved. Trimming shortened V by 1 base and J by 11 bases, and 9 bases separated the two germline ends. Germline CDR1 SGHRS, CDR2 YFSETQ. This CDR3 contains 11 residues. The CDR3 region is CASSLHREAFF. The CDR3 region has the DNA TGCGCCAGCAGCTTGCATAGGGAGGCTTTCTTT.

The chain has TRBV29-1 and TRBJ2-2; D not certain. V was clipped by 4 bases and J by 8 bases, with 8 bases between them. The CDR3 spans 11 residues. CDR1 and CDR2 (germline): SQVTM, ANQGSEA. CDR3 in DNA: TGCAGCGTTGTGTCCAAGGGGGAGCTGTTTTTT. Translating gives CSVVSKGELFF.

This clonotype came up a few times. The V and J genes are TRBV5-1 and TRBJ1-1; D is ambiguous. Looked up from germline, CDR1 is SGHRS and CDR2 is YFSETQ. Trimming stripped 5 bases from V and 1 base from J, with 15 bases between. The CDR3 length is 15 residues. CDR3 protein: CASRPSAGENTEAFF. The CDR3 coding sequence is TGCGCCAGCAGACCCTCCGCCGGGGAGAACACTGAAGCTTTCTTT. Filled out from reference TRBV5-1 and TRBJ1-1, the complete variable domain reads KAGVTQTPRYLIKTRGQQVTLSCSPISGHRSVSWYQQTPGQGLQFLFEYFSETQRNKGNFPGRFSGRQFSNSRSEMNVSTLELGDSALYLCASRPSAGENTEAFFGQGTRLTVV.

This clonotype was counted only a few times. The chain joins TRBV6-5 to TRBJ2-6; D not resolved. CDR3 size: 16 residues. V dropped 7 bases and J dropped 0 bases, with 13 bases sitting between them. Germline V gives CDR1 MNHEY, CDR2 SVGAGI. CDR3 protein: CASKAFPNSGANVLTF. The CDR3 DNA sequence: TGTGCCAGCAAGGCTTTCCCGAACTCTGGGGCCAACGTCCTGACTTTC.

The chain carries TRBV10-3 and TRBJ2-7; a possible D gene is TRBD1 (8 bases). The V gene lost 6 bases and the J gene lost 4 bases, with 19 bases spanning the gap. Per germline, CDR1 ENHRY and CDR2 SYGVKD. The CDR3 contains 15 residues. CDR3 sequence reads: CAIRPEDREGYEQYF. CDR3 bases: TGTGCCATCAGACCGGAGGACAGGGAGGGTTACGAGCAGTACTTC.

The CDR3 loop reads CASSPRGGRDEQFF. DNA of the CDR3: TGCGCCAGCAGCCCTCGGGGGGGCCGCGATGAGCAGTTCTTC. V gene TRBV5-1 combines with J gene TRBJ2-1; TRBD2 matches at 8 bases. The CDR3 has 14 amino acids. The ends lost 4 bases at V and 8 bases at J; junction bases unmatched: 8. CDR1 SGHRS and CDR2 YFSETQ come from the germline V gene.

This clonotype has just a few counts. The chain couples TRBV12-3 or TRBV12-4 to TRBJ1-6; D call uncertain. The CDR3 has 14 residues. The V end was cut by 6 bases, the J end by 5 bases, with 11 bases between. This CDR3 is CASSALWDNSPLHF. DNA of the CDR3: TGTGCCAGCAGCGCCCTATGGGATAATTCACCCCTCCACTTT.

This clonotype was counted ten times or more. The rearrangement links TRBV5-4 to TRBJ2-3, with TRBD2 as a possible D gene (5 bases). Between the trimmed V and J ends, which lost 2 bases and 11 bases, there was a span of 12 bases. Germline V gene sequence: CDR1 SGHNT, CDR2 YYREEE (reference sequence). The CDR3 spans 12 residues. As DNA, the CDR3 is TGTGCCAGCAGCTTCTCGGGGTTGGGGCAGTATTTT. The encoded protein is CASSFSGLGQYF. Together with reference TRBV5-4 and TRBJ2-3, the CDR3 gives the full variable domain: ETGVTQSPTHLIKTRGQQVTLRCSSQSGHNTVSWYQQALGQGPQFIFQYYREEENGRGNFPPRFSGLQFPNYSSELNVNALELDDSALYLCASSFSGLGQYFGPGTRLTVL.

This clonotype showed up just a few times. The rearrangement links TRBV3-1 to TRBJ1-2, with D tentatively TRBD1 (5 bases). This CDR3 has 15 amino acids. The germline V gene encodes CDR1 LGHDT and CDR2 YNNKEL (reference sequence). The V and J ends lost 10 bases and 4 bases respectively, with 22 bases between them. The CDR3: CATHESGRSTYGYTF. The DNA for the CDR3 is TGTGCCACCCATGAGTCGGGGCGGAGTACCTATGGCTACACCTTC.

V usage is TRBV5-1 and J usage is TRBJ2-5, with TRBD2 identical over 11 bases. Germline CDR1 reads SGHRS; CDR2 reads YFSETQ. This CDR3 is built from 16 residues. V lost 2 bases, J lost 2 bases, and 5 bases stayed unmatched. This CDR3 reads CASSFMTSGDQETQYF. The CDR3 bases are TGCGCCAGCAGCTTCATGACTAGCGGGGATCAAGAGACCCAGTACTTC.